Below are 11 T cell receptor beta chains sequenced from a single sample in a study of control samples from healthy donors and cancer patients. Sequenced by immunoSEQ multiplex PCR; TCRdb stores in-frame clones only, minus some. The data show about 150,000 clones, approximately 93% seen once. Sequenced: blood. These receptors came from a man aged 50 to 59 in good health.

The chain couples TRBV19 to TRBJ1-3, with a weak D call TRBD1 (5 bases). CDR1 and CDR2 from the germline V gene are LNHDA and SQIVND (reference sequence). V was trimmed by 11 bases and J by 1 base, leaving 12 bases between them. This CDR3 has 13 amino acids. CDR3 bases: TGTGCCGCGGGACCGGGGTCTGGAAACACCATATATTTT. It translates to CAAGPGSGNTIYF.

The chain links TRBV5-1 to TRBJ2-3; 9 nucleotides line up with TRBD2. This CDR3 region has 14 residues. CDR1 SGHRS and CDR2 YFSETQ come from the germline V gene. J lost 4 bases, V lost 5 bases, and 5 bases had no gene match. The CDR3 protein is CASSLAGASDTQYF. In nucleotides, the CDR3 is TGCGCCAGCAGTTTAGCGGGAGCCTCAGATACGCAGTATTTT.

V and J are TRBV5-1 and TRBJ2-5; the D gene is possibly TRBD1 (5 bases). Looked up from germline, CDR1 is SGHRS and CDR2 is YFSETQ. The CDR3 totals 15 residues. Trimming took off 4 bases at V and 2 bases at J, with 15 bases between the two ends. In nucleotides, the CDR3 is TGCGCCAGCAGCGCCTTGGGGCAGAGACAAGAGACCCAGTACTTC. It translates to CASSALGQRQETQYF.

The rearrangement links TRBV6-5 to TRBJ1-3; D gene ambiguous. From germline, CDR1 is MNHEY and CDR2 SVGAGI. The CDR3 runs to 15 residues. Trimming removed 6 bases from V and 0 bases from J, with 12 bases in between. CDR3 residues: CASREGLTSGNTIYF. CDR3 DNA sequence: TGTGCCAGCAGAGAGGGTCTGACCTCTGGAAACACCATATATTTT.

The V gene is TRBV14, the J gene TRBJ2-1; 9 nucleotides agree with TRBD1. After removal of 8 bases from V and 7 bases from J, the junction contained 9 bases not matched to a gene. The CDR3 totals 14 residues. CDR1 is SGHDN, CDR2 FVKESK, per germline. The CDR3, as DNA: TGTGCCAGCGCGACAGGGGGGGTGTTAAATGAGCAGTTCTTC. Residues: CASATGGVLNEQFF.

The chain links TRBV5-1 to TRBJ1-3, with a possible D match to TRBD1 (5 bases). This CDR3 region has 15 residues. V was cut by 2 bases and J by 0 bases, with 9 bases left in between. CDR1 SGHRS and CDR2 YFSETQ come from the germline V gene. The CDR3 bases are TGCGCCAGCAGCTTCGGGGGGAACTCTGGAAACACCATATATTTT. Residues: CASSFGGNSGNTIYF.

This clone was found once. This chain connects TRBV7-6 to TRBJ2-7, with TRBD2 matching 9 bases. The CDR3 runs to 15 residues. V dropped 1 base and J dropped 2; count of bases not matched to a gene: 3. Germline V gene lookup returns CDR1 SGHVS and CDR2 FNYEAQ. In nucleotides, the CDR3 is TGTGCCAGCAGCTTAGAAGCGGGGGGCACCTACGAGCAGTACTTC. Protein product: CASSLEAGGTYEQYF.

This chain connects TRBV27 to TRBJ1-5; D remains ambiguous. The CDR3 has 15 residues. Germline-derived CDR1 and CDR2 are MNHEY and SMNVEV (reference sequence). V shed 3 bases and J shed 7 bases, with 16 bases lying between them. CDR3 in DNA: TGTGCCAGCAGTTTGGGAGGAAGGGTGGGCCAGCCCCAGCATTTT. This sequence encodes CASSLGGRVGQPQHF.

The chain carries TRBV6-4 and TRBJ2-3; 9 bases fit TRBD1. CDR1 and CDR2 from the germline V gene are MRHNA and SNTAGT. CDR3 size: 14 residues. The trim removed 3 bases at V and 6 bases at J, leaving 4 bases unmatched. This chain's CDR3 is CASSEQGATDTQYF. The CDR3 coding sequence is TGTGCCAGCAGTGAACAGGGGGCAACGGATACGCAGTATTTT.

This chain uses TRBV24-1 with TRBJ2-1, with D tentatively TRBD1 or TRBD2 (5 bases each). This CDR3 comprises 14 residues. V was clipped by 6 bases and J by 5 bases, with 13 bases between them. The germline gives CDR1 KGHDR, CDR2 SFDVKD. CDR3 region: CATSTRRGHNEQFF. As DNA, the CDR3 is TGTGCCACCAGTACGCGCCGGGGACACAATGAGCAGTTCTTC.

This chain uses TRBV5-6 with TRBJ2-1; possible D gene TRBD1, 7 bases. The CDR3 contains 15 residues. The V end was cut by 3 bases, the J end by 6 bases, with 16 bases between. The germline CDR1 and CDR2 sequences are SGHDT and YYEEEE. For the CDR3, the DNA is TGTGCCAGCAGCTCACAGGGGAGGAGAGCCAATGAGCAGTTCTTC. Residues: CASSSQGRRANEQFF.